This T cell receptor (beta chain) originates from a study of blood T cell repertoires in COVID-19. The CDR3 has 13 amino acids. Germline lookup yields CDR1 LNHDA and CDR2 SQIVND (reference sequence). The ends were cut back, 6 bases at V and 5 bases at J, with 13 bases in the middle. Clones were sequenced by immunoSEQ multiplex PCR, and TCRdb holds only the in-frame ones, with some missing. The sample records a few hundred thousand clones, roughly nine tenths being singletons. This receptor was taken from a man younger than 30 who had recovered from COVID-19. The sample consisted of peripheral blood. The J gene is TRBJ2-5, the V gene TRBV19; TRBD1 is a possible D gene (5 bases). The DNA of the CDR3 is TGTGCCAGTAGCCGCACAGGTCGGGAGACCCAGTACTTC. The encoded protein is CASSRTGRETQYF.